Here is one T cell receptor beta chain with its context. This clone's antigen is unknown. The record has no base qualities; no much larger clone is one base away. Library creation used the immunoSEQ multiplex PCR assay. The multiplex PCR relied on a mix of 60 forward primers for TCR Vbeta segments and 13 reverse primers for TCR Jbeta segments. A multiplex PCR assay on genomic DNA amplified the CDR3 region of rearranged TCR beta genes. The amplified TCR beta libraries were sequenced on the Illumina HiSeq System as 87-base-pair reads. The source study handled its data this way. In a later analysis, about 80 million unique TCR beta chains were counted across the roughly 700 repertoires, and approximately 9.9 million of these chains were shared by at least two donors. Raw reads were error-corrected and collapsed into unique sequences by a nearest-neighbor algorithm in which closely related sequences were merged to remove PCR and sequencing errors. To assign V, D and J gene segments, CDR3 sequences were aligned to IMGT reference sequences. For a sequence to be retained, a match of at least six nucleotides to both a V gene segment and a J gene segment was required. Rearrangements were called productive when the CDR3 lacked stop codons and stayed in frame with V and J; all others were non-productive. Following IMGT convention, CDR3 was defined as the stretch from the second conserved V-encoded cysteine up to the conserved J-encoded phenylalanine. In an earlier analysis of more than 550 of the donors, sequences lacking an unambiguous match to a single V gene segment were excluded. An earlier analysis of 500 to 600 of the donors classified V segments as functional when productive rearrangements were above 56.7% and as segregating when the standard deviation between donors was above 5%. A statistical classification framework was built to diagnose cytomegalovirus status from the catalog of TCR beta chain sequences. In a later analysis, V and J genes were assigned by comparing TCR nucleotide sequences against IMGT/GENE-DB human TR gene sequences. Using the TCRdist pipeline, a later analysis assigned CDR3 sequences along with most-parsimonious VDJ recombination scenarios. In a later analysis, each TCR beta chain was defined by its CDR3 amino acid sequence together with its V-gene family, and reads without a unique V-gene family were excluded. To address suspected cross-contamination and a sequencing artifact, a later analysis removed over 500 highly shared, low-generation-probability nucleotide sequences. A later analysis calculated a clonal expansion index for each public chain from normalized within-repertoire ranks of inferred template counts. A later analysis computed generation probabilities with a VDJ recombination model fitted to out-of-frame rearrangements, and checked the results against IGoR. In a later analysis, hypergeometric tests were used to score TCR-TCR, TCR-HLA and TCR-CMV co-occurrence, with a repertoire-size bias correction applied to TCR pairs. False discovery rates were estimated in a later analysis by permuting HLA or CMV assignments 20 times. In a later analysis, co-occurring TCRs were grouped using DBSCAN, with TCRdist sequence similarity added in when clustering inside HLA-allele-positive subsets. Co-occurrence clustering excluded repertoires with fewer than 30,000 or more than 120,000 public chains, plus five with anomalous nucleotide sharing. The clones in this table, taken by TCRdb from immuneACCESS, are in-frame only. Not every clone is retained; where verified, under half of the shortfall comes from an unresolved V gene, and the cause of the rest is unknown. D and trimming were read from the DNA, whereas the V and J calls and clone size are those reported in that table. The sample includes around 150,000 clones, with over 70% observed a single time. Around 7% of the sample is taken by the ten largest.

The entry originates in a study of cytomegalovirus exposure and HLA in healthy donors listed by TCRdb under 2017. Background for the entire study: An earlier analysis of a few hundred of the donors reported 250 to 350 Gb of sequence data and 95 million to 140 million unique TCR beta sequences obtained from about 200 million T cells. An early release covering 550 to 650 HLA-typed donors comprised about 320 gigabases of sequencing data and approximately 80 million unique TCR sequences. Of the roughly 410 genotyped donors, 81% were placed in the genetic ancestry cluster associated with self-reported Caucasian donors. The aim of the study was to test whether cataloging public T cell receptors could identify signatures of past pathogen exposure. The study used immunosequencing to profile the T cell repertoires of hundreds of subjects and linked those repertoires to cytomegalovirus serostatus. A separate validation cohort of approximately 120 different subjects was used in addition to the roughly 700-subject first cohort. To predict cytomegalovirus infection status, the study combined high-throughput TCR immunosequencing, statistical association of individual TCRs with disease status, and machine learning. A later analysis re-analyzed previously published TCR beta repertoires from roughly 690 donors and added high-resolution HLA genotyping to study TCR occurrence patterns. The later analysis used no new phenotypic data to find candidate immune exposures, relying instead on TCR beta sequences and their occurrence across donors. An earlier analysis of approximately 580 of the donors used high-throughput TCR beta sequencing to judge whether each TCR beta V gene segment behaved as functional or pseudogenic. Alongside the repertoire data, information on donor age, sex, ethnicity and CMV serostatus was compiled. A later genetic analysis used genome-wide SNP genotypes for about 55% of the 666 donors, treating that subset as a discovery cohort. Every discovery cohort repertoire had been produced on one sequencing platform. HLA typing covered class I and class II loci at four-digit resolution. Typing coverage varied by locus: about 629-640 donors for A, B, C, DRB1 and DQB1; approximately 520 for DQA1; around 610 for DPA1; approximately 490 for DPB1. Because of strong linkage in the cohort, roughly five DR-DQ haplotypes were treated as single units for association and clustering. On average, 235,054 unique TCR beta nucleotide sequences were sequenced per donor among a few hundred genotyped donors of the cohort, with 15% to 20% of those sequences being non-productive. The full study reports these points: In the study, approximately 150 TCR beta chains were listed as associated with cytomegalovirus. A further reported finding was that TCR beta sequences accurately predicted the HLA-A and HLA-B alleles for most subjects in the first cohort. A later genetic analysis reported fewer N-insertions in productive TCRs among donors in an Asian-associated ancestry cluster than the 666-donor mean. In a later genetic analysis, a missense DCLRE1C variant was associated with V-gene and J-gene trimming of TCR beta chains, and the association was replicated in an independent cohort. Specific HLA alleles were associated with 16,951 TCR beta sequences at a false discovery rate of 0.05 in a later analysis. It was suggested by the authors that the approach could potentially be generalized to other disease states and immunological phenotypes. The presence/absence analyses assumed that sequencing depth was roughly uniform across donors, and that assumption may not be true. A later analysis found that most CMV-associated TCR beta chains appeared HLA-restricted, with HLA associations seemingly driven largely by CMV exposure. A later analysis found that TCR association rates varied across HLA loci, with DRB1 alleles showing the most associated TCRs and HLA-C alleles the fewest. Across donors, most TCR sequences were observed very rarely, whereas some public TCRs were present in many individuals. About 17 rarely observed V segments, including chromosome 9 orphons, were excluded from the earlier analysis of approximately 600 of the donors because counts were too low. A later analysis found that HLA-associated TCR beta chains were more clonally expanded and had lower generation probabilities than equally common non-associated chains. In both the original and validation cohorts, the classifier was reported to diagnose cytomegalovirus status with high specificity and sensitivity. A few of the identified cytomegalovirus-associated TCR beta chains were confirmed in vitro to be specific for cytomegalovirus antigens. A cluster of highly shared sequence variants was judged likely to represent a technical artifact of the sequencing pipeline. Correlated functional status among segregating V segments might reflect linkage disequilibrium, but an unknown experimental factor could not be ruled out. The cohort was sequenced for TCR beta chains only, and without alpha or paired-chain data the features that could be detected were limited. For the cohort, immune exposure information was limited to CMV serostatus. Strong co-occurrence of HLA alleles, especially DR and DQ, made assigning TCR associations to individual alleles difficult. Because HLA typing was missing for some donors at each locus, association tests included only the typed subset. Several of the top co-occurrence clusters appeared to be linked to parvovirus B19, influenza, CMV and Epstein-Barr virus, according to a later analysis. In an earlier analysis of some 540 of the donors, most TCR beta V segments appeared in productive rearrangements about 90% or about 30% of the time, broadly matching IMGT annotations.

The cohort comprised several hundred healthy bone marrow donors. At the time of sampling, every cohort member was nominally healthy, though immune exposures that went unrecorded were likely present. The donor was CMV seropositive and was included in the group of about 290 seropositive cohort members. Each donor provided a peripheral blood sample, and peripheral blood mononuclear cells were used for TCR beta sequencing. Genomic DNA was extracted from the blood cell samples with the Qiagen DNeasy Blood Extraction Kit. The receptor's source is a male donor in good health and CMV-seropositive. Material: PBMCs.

The DNA sequence is given as TGTGCCAGCAGTGACCAGGGGTTGGGTGAAGCTTTCTTT. The resulting protein is CASSDQGLGEAFF. This chain is built from TRBV6-1 and TRBJ1-1; TRBD1 could be the D gene, as 6 bases match. Inclusive of the bounding cysteine and phenylalanine, the CDR3 is 13 residues long. The only DNA kept is the CDR3, 39 bases in frame from the first base. The germline V gene specifies MNHNS as CDR1 and SASEGT as CDR2. The junction carries 12 bases between V and J, which are trimmed by 3 bases and 7 bases respectively.